The source of this T cell receptor beta chain is a study of OX40 agonist ivuxolimab in advanced cancers. The overall study: The patients received ivuxolimab by intravenous route every 2 weeks at 0.01 to 10 mg/kg.

Clones were read by immunoSEQ multiplex PCR, and TCRdb kept only the in-frame ones, dropping some. The sample carries fewer than 30,000 clones, around nine tenths recorded once. There are 17 residues in the CDR3. CDR1 SEHNR and CDR2 FQNEAQ come from the germline V gene (reference sequence). V shed 4 bases, J shed 7 bases, and the junction held 12 bases outside the gene matches. The sequence derives from an adult with an advanced solid tumor such as melanoma, head and neck, liver or kidney cancer. This rearrangement joins TRBV7-9 to TRBJ1-4; 10 nucleotides match TRBD1. Sequences were derived from CD4+ or CD8+ T cells sorted from blood, sampled in a trial of the OX40 agonist ivuxolimab. The chain's CDR3 is CASSSTFAGTGVEKLFF. The DNA of the CDR3 is TGTGCCAGCAGCTCTACTTTCGCCGGGACAGGGGTTGAAAAACTGTTTTTT. Together with reference TRBV7-9 and TRBJ1-4, the CDR3 gives the full variable domain: DTGVSQNPRHKITKRGQNVTFRCDPISEHNRLYWYRQTLGQGPEFLTYFQNEAQLEKSRLLSDRFSAERPKGSFSTLEIQRTEQGDSAMYLCASSSTFAGTGVEKLFFGSGTQLSVL.